One sample yielded the 27 T cell receptor beta chains listed below, sequenced in a study of a mutant IDH1 vaccine in newly diagnosed glioma. Regarding time point: week 35, safety follow-up. Every vaccine dose comprised 300 ug of mutant IDH1 20-mer peptide plus topical imiquimod. Their antigens remain unidentified. Sequenced by immunoSEQ multiplex PCR; TCRdb stores in-frame clones only, minus some. The top ten hold approximately 12% of the sample, which has about 68,000 clones, around 82% seen once. The sequencing used PBMCs, collected from a glioma patient whose treatment included an IDH1 peptide vaccine. The source is a man in his late teens or twenties with glioma.

This rearrangement joins TRBV4-1 to TRBJ1-2, with TRBD1 matching over 7 bases. The CDR3 is 14 amino acids. The germline V gene has CDR1 MGHRA and CDR2 YSYEKL. V shed 3 bases and J 8 bases; nucleotides not matched to a gene: 9. The CDR3 sequence: CASSQQTGIYGYTF. Written as DNA, the CDR3 is TGCGCCAGCAGCCAGCAGACAGGGATTTACGGCTACACCTTC.

This chain uses TRBV10-3 with TRBJ2-1; TRBD2 matches 8 bases. V lost 3 bases to trimming and J lost 7 bases; unmatched junction nucleotides: 8. The germline V gene has CDR1 ENHRY and CDR2 SYGVKD. This CDR3 has 15 residues. CDR3 in amino acids: CAISESTGGRNEQFF. In DNA form, the CDR3 reads TGTGCCATCAGTGAATCAACGGGGGGGCGTAATGAGCAGTTCTTC.

The V and J genes are TRBV11-2 and TRBJ1-2, with TRBD1 matching 9 bases. CDR1 and CDR2 (germline): SGHAT, FQNNGV. This CDR3 contains 13 residues. V trimming: 3 bases; J trimming: 8 bases; junction bases outside the gene matches: 4. CDR3 amino acids: CASSLDRGQGYTF. For the CDR3, the DNA is TGTGCCAGCAGCTTGGACAGGGGACAAGGCTACACCTTC.

This rearrangement joins TRBV4-3 to TRBJ1-1; maybe TRBD1 (6 bases). Germline V gene sequence: CDR1 LGHNA, CDR2 YSLEER. This CDR3 region has 15 residues. With 4 bases removed from V and 6 bases from J, the gap between germline ends came to 18 bases. CDR3 DNA: TGCGCCAGCAGCCTCCTAAAGGGACACGGCGCTGAAGCTTTCTTT. Translating gives CASSLLKGHGAEAFF.

The chain is built from TRBV4-1 and TRBJ2-5; 13 bases are shared with TRBD2. The J call may be faulty, since TRBJ2-7 better matches the DNA end. In germline, CDR1 is MGHRA, CDR2 YSYEKL. The CDR3 length is 16 residues. CDR3 loop: CASSQDGLAGEYEQYF. The CDR3 nucleotides are TGCGCCAGCAGCCAAGACGGACTAGCGGGGGAGTACGAGCAGTACTTC.

With regard to this clone: Germline is not matched at one junction end, which may reflect a read error. The chain uses TRBV7-7 and TRBJ2-5; D could derive from TRBD1 or TRBD2 (5 bases each). The CDR3 runs 15 residues. Germline V gene lookup returns CDR1 SSHAT and CDR2 FNYEAQ (reference sequence). In nucleotides, the CDR3 is TGTGCTAGCAGCTTAGCCGGGACCTCCCAAGAGACCCAGTACTTC. It codes for CASSLAGTSQETQYF.

There are a few counts of this clone. The CDR3 nucleotides are TGTGCCAGCAGCATACAGGGGTCCCCCCTGAACACTGAAGCTTTCTTT. Amino acids: CASSIQGSPLNTEAFF. The rearrangement links TRBV7-3 to TRBJ1-1; the match to TRBD1 covers 7 bases. Germline V CDR1 and CDR2: SGHTA, FQGTGA. V was pared by 5 bases and J by 0 bases, with 9 bases of the junction left unmatched. The length of the CDR3 is 16 residues.

This clone has only one observation. The J gene is TRBJ2-6, the V gene TRBV6-6, with D possibly being TRBD1 (5 bases). Germline assignment: CDR1 MNHNY and CDR2 SVGAGI (reference sequence). V was cut by 7 bases and J by 2 bases, with 12 bases left in between. This CDR3 comprises 15 residues. The CDR3 region is CASTQRTTGANVLTF. For the CDR3, the DNA is TGTGCCAGCACCCAAAGGACAACTGGGGCCAACGTCCTGACTTTC.

The chain combines TRBV30 with TRBJ1-2; D gene ambiguous. The length of the CDR3 is 13 residues. CDR1 is GTSNPN, CDR2 SVGIG, per germline (reference sequence). V shed 2 bases and J shed 9 bases, with 16 bases lying between them. The CDR3 here is CAWSTSPEVRYTF. The CDR3 region has the DNA TGTGCCTGGAGTACGTCACCGGAGGTTCGCTACACCTTC.

J is TRBJ1-4 and V is TRBV4-3, with D hard to call. V lost 0 bases and J lost 7, with 15 bases in between. Germline values: CDR1 LGHNA, CDR2 YSLEER. The CDR3 extends over 16 amino acids. CDR3 coding DNA: TGCGCCAGCAGCCAAGAGGGTCGAGGGAGCGGTGAAAAACTGTTTTTT. It translates to CASSQEGRGSGEKLFF.

This clone was counted a single time. The rearrangement uses TRBV18 and TRBJ2-7; D perhaps matches TRBD1 (5 bases). Germline assignment: CDR1 KGHSH and CDR2 LQKENI. The CDR3 runs to 13 residues. V gave up 3 bases and J gave up 4 bases, with 10 bases separating them. CDR3 region: CASSPIDSYEQYF. The CDR3 DNA reads as TGTGCCAGCTCACCGATCGACAGTTACGAGCAGTACTTC.

The rearrangement uses TRBV27 and TRBJ2-7; 7 bases align to TRBD1. The length of the CDR3 is 14 residues. CDR1 MNHEY and CDR2 SMNVEV come from the germline V gene (reference sequence). The V gene end was trimmed by 3 bases and the J gene end by 2 bases; junction bases not matched to a gene: 4. For the CDR3, the DNA is TGTGCCAGCAGTTTTGAGACAGGGCCCTACGAGCAGTACTTC. It codes for CASSFETGPYEQYF.

The chain uses TRBV5-8 and TRBJ1-5, with 10 bases matching TRBD1. The CDR3 contains 16 residues. Germline-derived CDR1 and CDR2 are SGHTS and YDEGEE. V was pared by 0 bases and J by 2 bases, with 2 bases of the junction left unmatched. The CDR3 DNA sequence: TGTGCCAGCAGCTTGGCCGGGACAGGGGGCAATCAGCCCCAGCATTTT. The encoded protein is CASSLAGTGGNQPQHF.

The V call is TRBV11-2, the J call TRBJ2-5; perhaps D is TRBD1 or TRBD2 (5 bases each). V lost 5 bases and J 4 bases, leaving 14 bases between the germline ends. The CDR3 spans 14 residues. CDR1 is SGHAT, CDR2 FQNNGV, per germline. CDR3 coding DNA: TGTGCCAGCAGCGCTCGGGGTGGGGGAGAGACCCAGTACTTC. Translation gives CASSARGGGETQYF.

The chain combines TRBV27 with TRBJ2-7; the D call may be TRBD1 or TRBD2 (5 bases each). The germline V gene has CDR1 MNHEY and CDR2 SMNVEV (reference sequence). Trimming left V 2 bases short and J 8 bases short, with 7 bases between. The CDR3 totals 11 residues. CDR3 sequence reads: CASSLGDQQYF. CDR3 DNA: TGTGCCAGCAGTTTAGGGGACCAGCAGTACTTC.

This clone showed up just once. V is TRBV5-1 and J is TRBJ1-1; 9 bases agree with TRBD1. The V gene's germline CDR1 is SGHRS and CDR2 YFSETQ. Germline trimming cut 4 bases from V and 3 bases from J; bases unmatched to any gene: 4. The CDR3 runs 14 residues. Written as DNA, the CDR3 is TGCGCCAGCAGCCTGGGACAGGGATACACTGAAGCTTTCTTT. It encodes CASSLGQGYTEAFF.

The J gene is TRBJ1-2, the V gene TRBV18; TRBD1 is a possible D gene (5 bases). Trimming removed 0 bases at V and 4 bases at J, with 12 bases between. CDR3 length: 15 residues. The germline CDR1 and CDR2 sequences are KGHSH and LQKENI. The CDR3 sequence: CASSPPEGRAYGYTF. CDR3 nucleotides: TGTGCCAGCTCACCACCAGAGGGACGGGCCTATGGCTACACCTTC.

This sequence joins TRBV29-1 and TRBJ2-2; D remains ambiguous. The germline V gene encodes CDR1 SQVTM and CDR2 ANQGSEA. The CDR3 is 17 residues long. Trimming took off 5 bases at V and 2 bases at J, with 21 bases between the two ends. The CDR3 bases are TGCAGCGTTACGCGAGGACGCGCTGCAGGAAACACCGGGGAGCTGTTTTTT. Its protein product is CSVTRGRAAGNTGELFF.

The rearrangement uses TRBV11-1 and TRBJ2-2, with D possibly TRBD2 on 6 matching bases. V lost 10 bases and J 0 bases, leaving 12 bases between the germline ends. The CDR3 covers 14 residues. CDR1 and CDR2 (germline): SGHAT, FQDESV (reference sequence). Here the CDR3 reads CATRSGSNTGELFF. As DNA, the CDR3 is TGTGCCACCCGCAGCGGGTCGAACACCGGGGAGCTGTTTTTT.

This chain connects TRBV7-9 to TRBJ1-5; 7 nucleotides match TRBD1. From germline, CDR1 is SEHNR and CDR2 FQNEAQ (reference sequence). This CDR3 contains 15 residues. V shed 5 bases and J 2 bases; nucleotides not matched to a gene: 6. This chain's CDR3 is CASSLTGQGNQPQHF. In DNA, the CDR3 is TGTGCCAGCAGCCTGACCGGACAGGGCAATCAGCCCCAGCATTTT. The whole variable domain, filled in from reference TRBV7-9 and TRBJ1-5, reads DTGVSQNPRHKITKRGQNVTFRCDPISEHNRLYWYRQTLGQGPEFLTYFQNEAQLEKSRLLSDRFSAERPKGSFSTLEIQRTEQGDSAMYLCASSLTGQGNQPQHFGDGTRLSIL.

As regards this clone: The same CDR3 arises from other DNA sequences in this sample as well. This chain joins TRBV4-3 and TRBJ2-7; D is perhaps TRBD2 (5 bases). CDR3 length equals 13 residues. Trimming removed 0 bases from V and 3 bases from J, with 6 bases in between. Germline V CDR1 and CDR2: LGHNA, YSLEER. The CDR3 sequence: CASSQERGYEQYF. In DNA, the CDR3 is TGCGCCAGCAGCCAAGAACGGGGCTACGAGCAGTACTTC.

The chain combines TRBV29-1 with TRBJ2-5, with a tentative D call TRBD2 (7 bases). This CDR3 comprises 15 residues. The germline gives CDR1 SQVTM, CDR2 ANQGSEA. The ends were cut back, 6 bases at V and 4 bases at J, with 21 bases in the middle. The CDR3 nucleotides are TGCAGCGTCGTTCGCATGATGGGAGGGGGAGAGACCCAGTACTTC. Translation gives CSVVRMMGGGETQYF.

The J gene is TRBJ2-2, the V gene TRBV14; D gene unclear. Trimming took off 3 bases at V and 6 bases at J, with 8 bases between the two ends. The CDR3 has 13 amino acids. The V gene's germline CDR1 is SGHDN and CDR2 FVKESK. The CDR3, as DNA: TGTGCCAGCAGCCAGTTGGGGTCCGGGGAGCTGTTTTTT. Residues: CASSQLGSGELFF.

The chain combines TRBV27 with TRBJ1-1; the match to TRBD1 covers 7 bases. Losses at the gene ends were 2 bases for V and 6 bases for J; bases not matched to a gene: 6. This CDR3 spans 14 amino acids. The germline CDR1 and CDR2 sequences are MNHEY and SMNVEV (reference sequence). CDR3 DNA sequence: TGTGCCAGCAGTTTAGTCAGGGGGATGGCTGAAGCTTTCTTT. As protein: CASSLVRGMAEAFF.

V usage is TRBV7-8 and J usage is TRBJ1-2; no clear D. This CDR3 spans 12 amino acids. Germline CDR1 SGHVS, CDR2 FQNEAQ. Trimming left V 4 bases short and J 4 bases short, with 7 bases between. The CDR3 sequence: CASSSVGYGYTF. Here the CDR3 DNA reads TGTGCCAGCAGCTCAGTGGGCTATGGCTACACCTTC. The variable domain in full, with the rest retrieved from reference TRBV7-8 and TRBJ1-2, is GAGVSQSPRYKVAKRGQDVALRCDPISGHVSLFWYQQALGQGPEFLTYFQNEAQLDKSGLPSDRFFAERPEGSVSTLKIQRTQQEDSAVYLCASSSVGYGYTFGSGTRLTVV.

This clone came up once. The chain joins TRBV6-1 to TRBJ1-5; D possibly corresponds to TRBD1 (5 bases). CDR1 MNHNS and CDR2 SASEGT come from the germline V gene. The CDR3 runs to 15 residues. V lost 6 bases, J lost 3 bases, and 15 bases lay in between. CDR3 DNA: TGTGCCAGCAGGGGGATCGGGGGGGACAATCAGCCCCAGCATTTT. It encodes CASRGIGGDNQPQHF.

In this sample, this clone turned up a few times. V gene TRBV29-1 combines with J gene TRBJ1-1, with D uncertain. The CDR3 spans 12 residues. V gave up 2 bases and J gave up 7 bases, with 11 bases separating them. CDR1 is SQVTM and CDR2 is ANQGSEA in the germline V gene. CDR3 sequence: CSVEIITLEAFF. CDR3 DNA: TGCAGCGTTGAAATAATAACCCTTGAAGCTTTCTTT. Full variable domain (rest looked up from reference TRBV29-1 and TRBJ1-1): SAVISQKPSRDICQRGTSLTIQCQVDSQVTMMFWYRQQPGQSLTLIATANQGSEATYESGFVIDKFPISRPNLTFSTLTVSNMSPEDSSIYLCSVEIITLEAFFGQGTRLTVV.